The 20 T cell receptor beta chains listed next were all sequenced from one sample in a study of neurological immune-mediated disorders. TCRdb reprocessed the 5' RACE reads with MiXCR, giving one entry per CDR3 protein. Of roughly 36,000 distinct CDR3 sequences detected, around 2.9% appear once; the ten largest clones hold more than 7%. The time point was: longitudinal time-point 1 (baseline). Input material: PBMCs. The receptors were gathered from a woman aged 60 to 75 with multiple sclerosis.

This clonotype showed up many times. This CDR3 reads CASSGPGATGGEQYF. The CDR3 nucleotides are TGCGCCAGCAGCGGACCAGGGGCCACCGGGGGAGAGCAGTACTTC. The chain recombines TRBV5-1 with TRBJ2-7; D could derive from TRBD1 or TRBD2 (6 bases each). CDR1 is SGHRS, CDR2 YFSETQ, per germline. The V gene lost 4 bases and the J gene lost 7 bases, with 21 bases spanning the gap. This CDR3 region has 15 residues.

This clonotype was recorded many times. The chain employs TRBV20-1 and TRBJ2-4, with a possible D match to TRBD1 (6 bases). The germline V gene has CDR1 DFQATT and CDR2 SNEGSKA (reference sequence). V was clipped by 3 bases and J by 3 bases, with 12 bases between them. The CDR3 consists of 14 residues. DNA for the CDR3: TGCAGTGCTAGGCTTTCACAGGGCAAAAACATTCAGTACTTC. Its protein product is CSARLSQGKNIQYF.

This clonotype has only a few counts. This chain joins TRBV18 and TRBJ2-2, with 8 bases that match TRBD1. This CDR3 is 17 amino acids long. Germline CDR1 is KGHSH and CDR2 is LQKENI. Trimming took 1 base from V and 0 from J; bases not matched to a gene: 4. This CDR3 reads CASSPRSTGANTGELFF. The CDR3, as DNA: TGTGCCAGCTCACCACGGTCGACAGGGGCGAACACCGGGGAGCTGTTTTTT. Variable domain in full (rest from reference TRBV18 and TRBJ2-2): NAGVMQNPRHLVRRRGQEARLRCSPMKGHSHVYWYRQLPEEGLKFMVYLQKENIIDESGMPKERFSAEFPKEGPSILRIQQVVRGDSAAYFCASSPRSTGANTGELFFGEGSRLTVL.

Many counts were recorded for this clonotype. The chain joins TRBV20-1 to TRBJ2-1, with 14 bases aligning to TRBD2. V lost 5 bases to trimming and J lost 7 bases; unmatched junction nucleotides: 16. Germline V lookup: CDR1 DFQATT, CDR2 SNEGSKA (reference sequence). The CDR3 contains 18 residues. The chain's CDR3 is CSAPRTSGGTRGSNEQFF. DNA of the CDR3: TGCAGTGCTCCTCGGACTAGCGGGGGGACCAGGGGATCTAATGAGCAGTTCTTC.

V is TRBV5-8 and J is TRBJ1-2, with 9 bases that match TRBD1. V shed 4 bases, J shed 8 bases, and the junction held 9 bases outside the gene matches. CDR3 length equals 14 residues. The germline CDR1 and CDR2 sequences are SGHTS and YDEGEE. Written as DNA, the CDR3 is TGTGCCAGCAGCCTTCGACAGGGGGAGGAGGGCTACACCTTC. This sequence encodes CASSLRQGEEGYTF.

The J gene is TRBJ2-1, the V gene TRBV28; TRBD1 might be the D (5 bases). The CDR3 sequence is 13 residues long. Trimming took off 6 bases at V and 5 bases at J, with 11 bases between the two ends. Germline V gene data show CDR1 as MDHEN and CDR2 as SYDVKM. CDR3 nucleotide sequence: TGTGCCAGCAGCGTCAGGGATAACAATGAGCAGTTCTTC. This gives the protein CASSVRDNNEQFF.

This clonotype was found many times. V gene TRBV7-9 combines with J gene TRBJ2-5; no reliable D call. V gave up 1 base and J gave up 0 bases, with 12 bases separating them. The germline CDR1 and CDR2 sequences are SEHNR and FQNEAQ (reference sequence). The CDR3 consists of 16 residues. The CDR3 coding sequence is TGTGCCAGCAGCTTAGAGGCCAGCTTGTACCAAGAGACCCAGTACTTC. Protein product: CASSLEASLYQETQYF.

This clonotype was recorded many times. The chain links TRBV15 to TRBJ1-1, with D possibly TRBD1 on 5 matching bases. The V and J ends lost 0 bases and 1 base respectively, with 9 bases between them. CDR3 size: 15 residues. Per the germline V gene, CDR1 is LNHNV and CDR2 is YYDKDF (reference sequence). CDR3 amino acids: CATSRDPGGNTEAFF. For the CDR3, the DNA is TGTGCCACCAGCAGAGATCCGGGGGGGAACACTGAAGCTTTCTTT.

This clonotype was detected many times. This chain links TRBV7-9 with TRBJ2-1; D unclear. Trimming took 4 bases from V and 0 from J, leaving 13 bases between them. The germline CDR1 and CDR2 sequences are SEHNR and FQNEAQ (reference sequence). The CDR3 runs 16 residues. Here the CDR3 reads CASSSPAKLSYNEQFF. In DNA, the CDR3 is TGTGCCAGCAGCTCCCCAGCCAAGCTCTCCTACAATGAGCAGTTCTTC.

This clonotype was counted ten times or more. This sequence joins TRBV5-1 and TRBJ2-2, with D possibly matching TRBD2 (5 bases). The CDR3 has 15 amino acids. V lost 0 bases to trimming and J lost 7 bases, with 13 bases between them. CDR1 is SGHRS and CDR2 is YFSETQ in the germline V gene. The CDR3 here is CASSLDRELGGELFF. CDR3 bases: TGCGCCAGCAGCTTGGATAGGGAGTTGGGCGGGGAGCTGTTTTTT.

This clonotype was counted at least ten times. This rearrangement joins TRBV7-8 to TRBJ2-5; the D is unclear. Germline V gene data show CDR1 as SGHVS and CDR2 as FQNEAQ. The CDR3 is 13 amino acids. The ends were cut back, 5 bases at V and 5 bases at J, with 12 bases in the middle. CDR3 in amino acids: CASSTGRRETQYF. CDR3 DNA sequence: TGTGCCAGCAGCACCGGACGGCGGGAGACCCAGTACTTC.

In its sample, this clonotype ranks as medium-sized. The chain recombines TRBV5-5 with TRBJ2-7; the match to TRBD1 covers 7 bases. V gave up 3 bases and J gave up 7 bases; unmatched junction bases: 4. Germline assignment: CDR1 SGHKS and CDR2 YYEKEE (reference sequence). The CDR3 covers 12 residues. The CDR3 nucleotides read TGTGCCAGCAGCTGGACAGGAGAAGAGCAGTACTTC. The encoded protein is CASSWTGEEQYF.

In its sample, this clonotype was seen many times. V usage is TRBV5-1 and J usage is TRBJ2-5; 8 nucleotides agree with TRBD1. The V gene end was trimmed by 0 bases and the J gene end by 5 bases; junction bases not matched to a gene: 9. The CDR3 extends over 16 amino acids. The germline CDR1 and CDR2 sequences are SGHRS and YFSETQ. CDR3 in DNA: TGCGCCAGCAGCTTGGCACCGACAGGGGAGTTGGAGACCCAGTACTTC. Protein product: CASSLAPTGELETQYF.

This clonotype was seen ten or more times. The CDR3 is CASSLGERPQHF. DNA for the CDR3: TGTGCCAGCAGCTTAGGCGAGCGGCCCCAGCATTTT. The chain is built from TRBV7-9 and TRBJ1-5; D uncertain. Germline V CDR1 and CDR2: SEHNR, FQNEAQ (reference sequence). The CDR3 has 12 residues. V was cut by 1 base and J by 9 bases, with 7 bases left in between.

This clonotype was recorded many times. The chain recombines TRBV20-1 with TRBJ1-6; no reliable D call. Trimming cost V 1 base and J 7 bases, with 8 bases left between them. Germline V gene data show CDR1 as DFQATT and CDR2 as SNEGSKA (reference sequence). This CDR3 is 13 amino acids long. CDR3 sequence (DNA): TGCAGTGCTAGAGTGGACGCAAATTCACCCCTCCACTTT. It is translated as CSARVDANSPLHF.

This clonotype occurred many times. The chain joins TRBV4-1 to TRBJ2-2, with a possible D match to TRBD1 (5 bases). CDR1 and CDR2 from the germline V gene are MGHRA and YSYEKL. This CDR3 is built from 13 residues. The ends were cut back, 6 bases at V and 4 bases at J, with 9 bases in the middle. The CDR3 sequence is CASSPDITGELFF. CDR3 in DNA: TGCGCCAGCAGTCCGGACATCACCGGGGAGCTGTTTTTT.

This clonotype appeared a few times. The rearrangement links TRBV5-1 to TRBJ1-5; D is unclear. Trimming took off 0 bases at V and 9 bases at J, with 13 bases between the two ends. The CDR3 is made up of 14 amino acids. Germline CDR1 is SGHRS and CDR2 is YFSETQ. The CDR3 bases are TGCGCCAGCAGCTTGGATGAGGGCCGGGGGCCCCAGCATTTT. Its translation: CASSLDEGRGPQHF.

This clonotype has at least ten counts. The chain is built from TRBV3-1 and TRBJ2-7; tentatively, D is TRBD2 (5 bases). Trimming shortened V by 3 bases and J by 3 bases, and 12 bases separated the two germline ends. There are 14 residues in the CDR3. Germline V CDR1 and CDR2: LGHDT, YNNKEL (reference sequence). CDR3 coding DNA: TGTGCCAGCAGCCAGAACGGGATCCTCTACGAGCAGTACTTC. Protein product: CASSQNGILYEQYF.

In regard to this clonotype: This likely comes from a read error, as the CDR3 has no conserved phenylalanine or tryptophan at its end. The chain links TRBV20-1 to TRBJ2-5, with a possible D match to TRBD2 (6 bases). With 3 bases removed from V and 5 bases from J, the gap between germline ends came to 10 bases. This CDR3 region has 12 residues. Germline loops: CDR1 DFQATT, CDR2 SNEGSKA (reference sequence). The CDR3, as DNA: TGCAGTGCTAGCATGGGGGGTGAGACCCAGTACAAC. This encodes CSASMGGETQYN.

This clonotype was picked up many times. The CDR3 reads CASRGQGGGYTF. The CDR3 bases are TGTGCCAGCAGGGGACAGGGCGGTGGCTACACCTTC. This chain links TRBV3-1 with TRBJ1-2; TRBD1 matches 9 bases. The CDR3 has 12 amino acids. The germline V gene has CDR1 LGHDT and CDR2 YNNKEL (reference sequence). Trimming removed 6 bases from V and 7 bases from J; junction bases left unmatched: 3. Filled out from reference TRBV3-1 and TRBJ1-2, the complete variable domain reads DTAVSQTPKYLVTQMGNDKSIKCEQNLGHDTMYWYKQDSKKFLKIMFSYNNKELIINETVPNRFSPKSPDKAHLNLHINSLELGDSAVYFCASRGQGGGYTFGSGTRLTVV.